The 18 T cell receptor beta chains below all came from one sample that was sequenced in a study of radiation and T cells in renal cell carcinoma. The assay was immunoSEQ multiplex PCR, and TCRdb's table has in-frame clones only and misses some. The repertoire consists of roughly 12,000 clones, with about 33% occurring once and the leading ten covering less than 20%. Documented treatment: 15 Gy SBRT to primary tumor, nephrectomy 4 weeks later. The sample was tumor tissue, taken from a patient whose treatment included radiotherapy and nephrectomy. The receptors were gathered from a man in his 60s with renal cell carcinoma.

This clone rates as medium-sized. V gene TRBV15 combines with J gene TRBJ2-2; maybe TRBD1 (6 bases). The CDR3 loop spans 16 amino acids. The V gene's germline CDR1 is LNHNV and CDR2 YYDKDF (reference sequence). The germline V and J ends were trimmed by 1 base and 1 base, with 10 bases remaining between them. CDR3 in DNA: TGTGCCACCAGCAGAGGGGGGACAAGGAACACCGGGGAGCTGTTTTTT. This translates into CATSRGGTRNTGELFF.

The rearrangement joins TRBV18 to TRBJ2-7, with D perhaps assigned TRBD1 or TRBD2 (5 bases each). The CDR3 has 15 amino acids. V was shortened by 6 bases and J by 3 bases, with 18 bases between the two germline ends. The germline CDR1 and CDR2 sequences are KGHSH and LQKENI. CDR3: CASSQAGTLNYEQYF. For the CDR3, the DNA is TGTGCCAGCTCGCAAGCTGGGACCCTGAACTACGAGCAGTACTTC.

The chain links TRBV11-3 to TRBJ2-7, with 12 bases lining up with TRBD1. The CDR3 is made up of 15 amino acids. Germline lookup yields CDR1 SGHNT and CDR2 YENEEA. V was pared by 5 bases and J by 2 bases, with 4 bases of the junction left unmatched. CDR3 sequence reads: CASSMGQGAAYEQYV. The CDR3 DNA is TGTGCCAGCAGCATGGGACAGGGGGCAGCCTACGAGCAGTACGTC.

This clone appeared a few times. This CDR3 reads CASSTGGWTGETQYF. The CDR3 DNA reads as TGTGCCAGCAGTACAGGGGGCTGGACTGGAGAGACCCAGTACTTC. The J gene is TRBJ2-5, the V gene TRBV14, with 9 bases matching TRBD1. The CDR3 extends over 15 amino acids. The ends lost 6 bases at V and 4 bases at J; junction bases unmatched: 9. Germline V gene lookup returns CDR1 SGHDN and CDR2 FVKESK.

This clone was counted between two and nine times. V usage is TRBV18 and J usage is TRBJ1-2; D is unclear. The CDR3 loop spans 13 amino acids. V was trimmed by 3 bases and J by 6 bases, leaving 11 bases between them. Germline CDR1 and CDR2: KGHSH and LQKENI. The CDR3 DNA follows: TGTGCCAGCTCACCCTTAGAAGGGAATGGCTACACCTTC. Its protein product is CASSPLEGNGYTF.

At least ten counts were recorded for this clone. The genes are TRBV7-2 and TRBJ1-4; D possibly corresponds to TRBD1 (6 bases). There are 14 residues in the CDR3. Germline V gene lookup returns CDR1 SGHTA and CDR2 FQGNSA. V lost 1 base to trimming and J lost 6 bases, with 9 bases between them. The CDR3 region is CASSLGGGDEKLFF. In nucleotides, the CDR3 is TGTGCCAGCAGCTTAGGGGGGGGCGATGAAAAACTGTTTTTT.

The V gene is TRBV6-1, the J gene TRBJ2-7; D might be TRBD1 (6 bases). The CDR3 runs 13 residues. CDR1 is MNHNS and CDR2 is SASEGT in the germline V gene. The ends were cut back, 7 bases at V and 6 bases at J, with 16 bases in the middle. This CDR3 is CASIRDTPLEQYF. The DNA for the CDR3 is TGTGCCAGCATCCGGGACACTCCCCTCGAGCAGTACTTC.

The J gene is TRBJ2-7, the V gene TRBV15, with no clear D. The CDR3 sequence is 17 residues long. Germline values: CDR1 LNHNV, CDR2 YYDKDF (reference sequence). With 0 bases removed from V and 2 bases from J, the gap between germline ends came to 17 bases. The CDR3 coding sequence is TGTGCCACCAGCAGAGATGGGATCGCCGGCGTTACCTACGAGCAGTACGTC. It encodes CATSRDGIAGVTYEQYV.

CDR3 sequence (DNA): TGTGCCAGCAGCCGGACAGGGGGCGGCTACACCTTC. Translating it yields CASSRTGGGYTF. This chain uses TRBV5-8 with TRBJ1-2; TRBD1 matches 11 bases. V lost 4 bases and J lost 8; bases outside the gene matches: 1. Germline loops: CDR1 SGHTS, CDR2 YDEGEE. The CDR3 contains 12 residues.

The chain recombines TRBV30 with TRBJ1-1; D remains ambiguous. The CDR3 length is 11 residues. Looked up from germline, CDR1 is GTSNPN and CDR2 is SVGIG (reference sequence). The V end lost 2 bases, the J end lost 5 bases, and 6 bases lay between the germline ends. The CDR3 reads CAWSRGTEAFF. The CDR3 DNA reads TGTGCCTGGAGTAGAGGGACTGAAGCTTTCTTT.

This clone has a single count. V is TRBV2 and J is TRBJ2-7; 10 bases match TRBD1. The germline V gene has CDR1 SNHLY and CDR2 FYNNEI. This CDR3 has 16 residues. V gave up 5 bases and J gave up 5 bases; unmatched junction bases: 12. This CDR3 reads CASSRLPGQGYDEQYF. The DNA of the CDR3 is TGTGCCAGCAGTCGCCTTCCGGGACAGGGGTACGACGAGCAGTACTTC. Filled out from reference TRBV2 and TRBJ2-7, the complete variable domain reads EPEVTQTPSHQVTQMGQEVILRCVPISNHLYFYWYRQILGQKVEFLVSFYNNEISEKSEIFDDQFSVERPDGSNFTLKIRSTKLEDSAMYFCASSRLPGQGYDEQYFGPGTRLTVT.

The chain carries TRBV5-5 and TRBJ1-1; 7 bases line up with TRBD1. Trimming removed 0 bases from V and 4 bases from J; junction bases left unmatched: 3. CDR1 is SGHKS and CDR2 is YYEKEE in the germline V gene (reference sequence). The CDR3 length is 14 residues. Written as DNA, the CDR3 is TGTGCCAGCAGCTTGGGGCAGGGGGTCACTGAAGCTTTCTTT. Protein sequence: CASSLGQGVTEAFF.

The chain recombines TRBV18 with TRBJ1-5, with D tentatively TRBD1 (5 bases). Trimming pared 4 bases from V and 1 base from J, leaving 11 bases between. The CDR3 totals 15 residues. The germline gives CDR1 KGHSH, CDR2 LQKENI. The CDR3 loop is CASSLQAGSNQPQHF. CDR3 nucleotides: TGTGCCAGCTCACTACAGGCGGGGAGCAATCAGCCCCAGCATTTT.

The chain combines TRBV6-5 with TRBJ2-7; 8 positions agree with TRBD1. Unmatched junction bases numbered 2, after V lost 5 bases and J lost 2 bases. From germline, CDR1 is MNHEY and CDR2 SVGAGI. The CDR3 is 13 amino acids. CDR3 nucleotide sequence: TGTGCCAGCAGTCCGGACAGGGCCTACGAGCAGTACTTC. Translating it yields CASSPDRAYEQYF.

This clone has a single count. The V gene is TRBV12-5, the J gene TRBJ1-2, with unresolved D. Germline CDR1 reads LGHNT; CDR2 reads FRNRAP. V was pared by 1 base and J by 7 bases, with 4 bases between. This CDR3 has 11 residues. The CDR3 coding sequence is TGTGCTAGTGGTTTGGGACGTGGCTACACCTTC. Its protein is CASGLGRGYTF.

The chain's CDR3 is CASMGHNEQFF. CDR3 nucleotide sequence: TGCGCCAGCATGGGCCATAATGAGCAGTTCTTC. The chain couples TRBV5-1 to TRBJ2-1, with D hard to call. The CDR3 is 11 amino acids. Germline V gene data show CDR1 as SGHRS and CDR2 as YFSETQ. V was trimmed by 6 bases and J by 7 bases, leaving 8 bases between them. Supplemented by reference TRBV5-1 and TRBJ2-1, the full variable domain reads KAGVTQTPRYLIKTRGQQVTLSCSPISGHRSVSWYQQTPGQGLQFLFEYFSETQRNKGNFPGRFSGRQFSNSRSEMNVSTLELGDSALYLCASMGHNEQFFGPGTRLTVL.

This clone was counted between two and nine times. CDR3 loop: CASSLRGKNIQYF. The CDR3 DNA is TGTGCCAGCAGCCTCCGGGGGAAAAACATTCAGTACTTC. The chain combines TRBV7-8 with TRBJ2-4, with D tentatively TRBD2 (6 bases). The CDR3 covers 13 residues. Germline V gene data show CDR1 as SGHVS and CDR2 as FQNEAQ. Trimming removed 5 bases from V and 4 bases from J, with 9 bases in between.

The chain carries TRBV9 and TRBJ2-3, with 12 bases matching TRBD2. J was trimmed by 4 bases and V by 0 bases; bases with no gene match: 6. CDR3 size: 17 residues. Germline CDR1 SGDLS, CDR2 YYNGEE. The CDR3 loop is CASSVATSGRGSDTQYF. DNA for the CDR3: TGTGCCAGCAGCGTAGCGACTAGCGGGAGAGGGTCAGATACGCAGTATTTT.